These T cell receptor beta chains were read from a single sample in a study of CD8 T cells in ankylosing spondylitis. From the 5' RACE reads, TCRdb called clonotypes with MiXCR, one entry per CDR3 protein. The sample consists of 100,000 to 150,000 distinct CDR3 sequences, more than 15% of them appearing once. Sequencing was done on a sample of blood, either unsorted or a sorted T cell fraction (not recorded which). Source of these receptors: a male donor with ankylosing spondylitis. The CDR3 runs from the conserved cysteine through the conserved F or W. The D gene is left open where the match is weak. The size entry is marked missing in some rows and otherwise reads once, few, many or a size class.

TRBJ2-2 | TRBV29-1 | many | - | TGCAGCGTTGCCTGGGGCTTTGAACAGAACACCGGGGAGCTGTTTTTT | CSVAWGFEQNTGELFF
TRBJ2-3 | TRBV12-3/TRBV12-4 | many | - | TGTGCCAGCAGCCCTATGGGTGGGCTTAGCACAGATACGCAGTATTTT | CASSPMGGLSTDTQYF
TRBJ1-1 | TRBV5-6 | once | - | TGTGCCAGCAGCTTGGCCCCAGGGTTGAACACTGAAGCTTTCTTT | CASSLAPGLNTEAFF
TRBJ2-7 | TRBV28 | once | - | TGTGCCAGCAGCTCCCGACTTGGCGAGCAGTACTTC | CASSSRLGEQYF
TRBJ2-2 | TRBV7-9 | few | TRBD2 | TGTGCCAGCAGCTTAGAAGCTAGCGGAGGCGAGCTGTTTTTT | CASSLEASGGELFF
TRBJ2-1 | TRBV6-5 | - | TRBD2 | TGTGCCAGCAGTTACCTAGCGGGAGCTCACAATGAGCAGTTCTTC | CASSYLAGAHNEQFF
TRBJ1-2 | TRBV6-5 | - | - | TGTGCCAGCAGTTACTCCTCAGGTCTCTATGGCTACACCTTC | CASSYSSGLYGYTF
TRBJ2-1 | TRBV9 | - | - | TGTGCCAGCAGCGCACAGAGAGAGCAGTTCTTC | CASSAQREQFF
TRBJ2-7 | TRBV27 | few | - | TGTGCCAGCAGTCCAGTGGGGGGCGAGCAGTACTTC | CASSPVGGEQYF
TRBJ2-6 | TRBV29-1 | - | - | TGCAGCGTTGAAGATAACGGTCGACGCTCTGCGGGGGCCAACGTCCTGACTTTC | CSVEDNGRRSAGANVLTF
TRBJ2-7 | TRBV14 | - | - | TGTGCCAGCAGCCAGTGGGTGTACGAGCAGTACTTC | CASSQWVYEQYF
TRBJ2-7 | TRBV29-1 | few | - | TGCAGCGTTGTTGGATTAGGGACGTACTACGAGCAGTACTTC | CSVVGLGTYYEQYF
TRBJ2-1 | TRBV9 | few | TRBD2 | TGTGCCAGCAGCCCCGCTAGCGGAACTTACAATGAGCAGTTCTTC | CASSPASGTYNEQFF
TRBJ2-7 | TRBV5-1 | few | - | TGCGCCAGCATTGGACCCTCCTACGAGCAGTACTTC | CASIGPSYEQYF
TRBJ2-1 | TRBV12-3/TRBV12-4 | - | TRBD2 | TGTGCCAGCAGTTACTCGACTAGCGGGAGGGAGGACTTC | CASSYSTSGREDF
TRBJ2-5 | TRBV7-9 | - | - | TGTGCCAGCAGCTTAGTCTCCCAAGAGACCCAGTACTTC | CASSLVSQETQYF
TRBJ2-1 | TRBV7-9 | - | - | TGTGCCAGCAGCCCAATGGGGGAGAATGACAATGAGCAGTTCTTC | CASSPMGENDNEQFF
TRBJ1-5 | TRBV19 | once | - | TGTGCCAGTAGTATAGGGACTCCCGATCAGCCCCAGCATTTT | CASSIGTPDQPQHF
TRBJ1-2 | TRBV10-2 | few | - | TGCGCCAGCAGCCTGGGACCGAACTTTTATGGCTACACCTTC | CASSLGPNFYGYTF
TRBJ2-2 | TRBV6-5 | few | - | TGTGCCAGCAGTTACAGATTGGGCGGGGAGCTGTTTTTT | CASSYRLGGELFF
TRBJ2-3 | TRBV12-3/TRBV12-4 | - | - | TGTGCCAGCAGTGTGGGGGGGGGCCCAGATACGCAGTATTTT | CASSVGGGPDTQYF
TRBJ2-7 | TRBV11-2 | - | TRBD2 | TGTGCCAGCAGCCAGGGACTAGCGCCCTACGAGCAGTACTTC | CASSQGLAPYEQYF
TRBJ2-7 | TRBV14 | - | - | TGTGCCAGCAGCCAACTTTCCATCCCCTACGAGCAGTACTTC | CASSQLSIPYEQYF
TRBJ2-2 | TRBV11-2 | many | - | TGTGCCAGCAGCTTAGAGAACTTAGTGAGGACAACGAACACCGGGGAGCTGTTTTTT | CASSLENLVRTTNTGELFF
TRBJ2-1 | TRBV7-2 | few | TRBD2 | TGTGCCAGCAGCTTAGGGCCCGGGACTACTTACAATGAGCAGTTCTTC | CASSLGPGTTYNEQFF
TRBJ2-1 | TRBV5-6 | - | TRBD2 | TGTGCCAGCAGGGTGGGACTAGCGGGCCACAATGAGCAGTTCTTC | CASRVGLAGHNEQFF
TRBJ2-7 | TRBV7-9 | - | TRBD2 | TGTGCCAGCAGCTCCCCACTAGCGGGAGTTTCCTACGAGCAGTACTTC | CASSSPLAGVSYEQYF
TRBJ1-5 | TRBV9 | few | TRBD1 | TGTGCCAGCAGCGTCGGGACAGGGGGGTGGCCCCAGCATTTT | CASSVGTGGWPQHF
TRBJ2-5 | TRBV11-2 | - | - | TGTGCCAGCAGCTCGTACAGGGACCGAGAGACCCAGTACTTC | CASSSYRDRETQYF
TRBJ2-1 | TRBV7-9 | few | - | TGTGCCAGCAGCTCCGTTTCAGCTGAGCAGTTCTTC | CASSSVSAEQFF
TRBJ2-1 | TRBV7-9 | - | - | TGTGCCAGCAGCATGGACCCCCACGACAATGAGCAGTTCTTC | CASSMDPHDNEQFF
TRBJ1-5 | TRBV27 | many | - | TGTGCCAGCAGTTTATGGGCCTCCGGCAATCAGCCCCAGCATTTT | CASSLWASGNQPQHF
TRBJ2-1 | TRBV4-1 | - | TRBD1 | TGCGCCAGCAGCCAATGGGACAGGGGTTCCTACAATGAGCAGTTCTTC | CASSQWDRGSYNEQFF
TRBJ2-5 | TRBV28 | - | - | TGTGCCACAACTAACAGACAAGAGACCCAGTACTTC | CATTNRQETQYF
TRBJ2-7 | TRBV4-3 | many | - | TGCGCCAGCAGCCAAGATGTGGGGGACGAGCAGTACTTC | CASSQDVGDEQYF
TRBJ2-2 | TRBV20-1 | once | - | TGCAGTGCTGGACGACTACCTAAGAACACCGGGGAGCTGTTTTTT | CSAGRLPKNTGELFF
TRBJ2-7 | TRBV6-5 | few | TRBD1 | TGTGCCAGCAGTTTTCCGGGACAGGGGGTTCCCTACGAGCAGTACTTC | CASSFPGQGVPYEQYF
TRBJ2-3 | TRBV7-6 | many | - | TGTGCCAGCAGCTTGAGCAGACGCCGCACAGATACGCAGTATTTT | CASSLSRRRTDTQYF
TRBJ2-7 | TRBV20-1 | - | TRBD2 | TGCAGTGTACACACTAGCGGGAGCTCCTACGAGCAGTACTTC | CSVHTSGSSYEQYF
TRBJ2-1 | TRBV7-9 | - | - | TGTGCCAGCAGCTACCGGGGAGTTTACAATGAGCAGTTCTTC | CASSYRGVYNEQFF
TRBJ2-1 | TRBV27 | - | - | TGTGCCAGCTCAAGACTAGGGTCCTACAATGAGCAGTTCTTC | CASSRLGSYNEQFF
TRBJ1-2 | TRBV27 | - | - | TGTGCCACCCGAGGGTTCGACTATGGCTACACCTTC | CATRGFDYGYTF
TRBJ1-1 | TRBV12-3/TRBV12-4 | few | - | TGTGCCAGCAGTCCCCAGGTCGGCACTGAAGCTTTCTTT | CASSPQVGTEAFF
TRBJ1-1 | TRBV28 | few | - | TGTGCCAGCAGTTTATCCGGCGGCGAGAACACTGAAGCTTTCTTT | CASSLSGGENTEAFF
TRBJ2-2 | TRBV9 | once | TRBD2 | TGTGCCAGCAGCGTACTAGCGGGAGAAAGGTCGGGGGAGCTGTTTTTT | CASSVLAGERSGELFF
TRBJ2-7 | TRBV28 | - | TRBD2 | TGTGCCAGCACGCCTAGCGGGAGGGCCGACGAGCAGTACTTC | CASTPSGRADEQYF
TRBJ1-5 | TRBV27 | - | - | TGTGCCAGCAGTTTTAAGGGGCTCCATCAGCCCCAGCATTTT | CASSFKGLHQPQHF
TRBJ1-2 | TRBV20-1 | few | TRBD1 | TGCAGTGCTAGAGACCCAGACAGGGGCGGCTACTATGGCTACACCTTC | CSARDPDRGGYYGYTF
TRBJ2-1 | TRBV28 | - | - | TGTGCCAGCAGTTTAATGGCGGGCCGACTCTACAATGAGCAGTTCTTC | CASSLMAGRLYNEQFF
TRBJ2-1 | TRBV28 | - | TRBD1 | TGTGCCAGCACCCACCCTCCAGGGACAGGGAATTACAATGAGCAGTTCTTC | CASTHPPGTGNYNEQFF
TRBJ1-2 | TRBV6-1 | few | TRBD1 | TGTGCCAGCAGCGAGGACAGGGGAACTCGGGGCTACACCTTC | CASSEDRGTRGYTF
TRBJ2-7 | TRBV27 | many | - | TGTGCCAGCAGTTTCGACAGATCCTACGAGCAGTACTTC | CASSFDRSYEQYF
TRBJ2-2 | TRBV28 | few | - | TGTGCCAGCAAGTCGAGAGTTCTTTCCCCGACCGGGGAGCTGTTTTTT | CASKSRVLSPTGELFF
TRBJ2-3 | TRBV27 | - | - | TGTGCCAGCATCCTTAGCACAGATACGCAGTATTTT | CASILSTDTQYF
TRBJ2-5 | TRBV11-2 | - | - | TGTGCCAGCAGCTGGACAGTAAGGGGGGAGACCCAGTACTTC | CASSWTVRGETQYF
TRBJ2-1 | TRBV20-1 | - | TRBD2 | TGCAGTGCTAGAAGTTTACCCGGGACTAGCGGGATCTACAGCTCCTACAATGAGCAGTTCTTC | CSARSLPGTSGIYSSYNEQFF
TRBJ2-2 | TRBV27 | - | - | TGTGCCAGCAGTTGGTCAGGGATTGGCGGGGAGCTGTTTTTT | CASSWSGIGGELFF